The clone carrying this TCR beta chain has a handful of counts. Because it lacks the conserved phenylalanine or tryptophan at the end, this CDR3 is likely a read error. The germline gives CDR1 SGHAT, CDR2 FQNNGV. This CDR3 is 16 amino acids long. Starting from roughly 540 ng of total RNA, TCR beta cDNA was produced with a primer in the constant region. Three nested multiplex PCR rounds, a slightly modified ARM-PCR, produced the libraries for TCR beta. The opening two PCR rounds, ten to eleven cycles each, paired TRBV1-TRBV30 forward primers with a C-beta reverse primer. TCRdb used MiXCR to reprocess the multiplex PCR reads, holding one entry per CDR3 protein. The repertoire holds fewer than 80,000 distinct CDR3 sequences, with around 66% as singletons. The data derive from a study of tumor-infiltrating lymphocytes in primary liver carcinoma. Unsorted bulk tissue of about 20-32 mg yielded co-extracted RNA and DNA. Those sampled were patients whose primary liver carcinoma was treated by surgical resection. Chronic HBV infection was present, with no prior treatment.

The chain employs TRBV11-2 and TRBJ2-7; TRBD1 matches 9 bases. Sequencing used tumor-adjacent normal liver tissue. The sequence was obtained from a man in his forties or fifties with primary liver carcinoma and hepatitis B virus infection. CDR3 in amino acids: CASSSDRRQGAYEQYL. The CDR3 DNA reads TGTGCTAGCAGCTCAGATCGCAGACAGGGGGCCTACGAGCAGTACCTC.